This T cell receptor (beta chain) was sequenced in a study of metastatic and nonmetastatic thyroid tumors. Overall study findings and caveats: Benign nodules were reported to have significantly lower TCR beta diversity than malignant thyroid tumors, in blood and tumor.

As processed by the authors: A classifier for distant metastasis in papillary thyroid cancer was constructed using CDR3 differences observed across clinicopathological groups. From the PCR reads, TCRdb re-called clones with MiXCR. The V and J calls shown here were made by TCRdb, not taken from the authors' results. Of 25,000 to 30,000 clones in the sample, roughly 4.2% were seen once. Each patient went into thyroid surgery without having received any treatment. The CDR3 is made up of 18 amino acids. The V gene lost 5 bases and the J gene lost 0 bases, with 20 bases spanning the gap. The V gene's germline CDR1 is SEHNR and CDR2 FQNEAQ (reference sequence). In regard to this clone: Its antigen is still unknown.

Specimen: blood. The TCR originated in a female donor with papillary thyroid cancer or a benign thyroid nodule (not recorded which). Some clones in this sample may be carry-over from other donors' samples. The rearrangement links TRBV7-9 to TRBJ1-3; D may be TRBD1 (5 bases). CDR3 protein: CASSPSWSGLTSGNTIYF. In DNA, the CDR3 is TGTGCCAGCAGCCCTAGCTGGTCAGGGCTCACCTCTGGAAACACCATATATTTT.